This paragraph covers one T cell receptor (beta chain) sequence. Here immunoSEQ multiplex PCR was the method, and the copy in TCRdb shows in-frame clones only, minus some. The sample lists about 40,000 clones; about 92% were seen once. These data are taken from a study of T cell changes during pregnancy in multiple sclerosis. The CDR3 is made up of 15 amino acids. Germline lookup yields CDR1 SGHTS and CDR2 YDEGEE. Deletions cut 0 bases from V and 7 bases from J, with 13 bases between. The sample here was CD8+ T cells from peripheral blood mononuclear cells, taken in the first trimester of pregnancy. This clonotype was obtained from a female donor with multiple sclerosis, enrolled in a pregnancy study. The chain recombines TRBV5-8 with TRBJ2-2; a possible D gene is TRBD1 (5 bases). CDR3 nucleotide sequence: TGTGCCAGCAGCTTGGTCAGGGTATCGGGCGGGGAGCTGTTTTTT. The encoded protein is CASSLVRVSGGELFF.